Presented here are 14 T cell receptor beta chains from one specimen sequenced in a study of T-cell reconstitution after alpha-beta-depleted transplantation in children. Preparation of the TCRbeta library involved a method that used unique molecular identifiers. One entry per CDR3 protein results from TCRdb running MiXCR on the PCR reads. There are around 130,000 distinct CDR3 sequences in the sample; about a tenth occur only once, and nearly 25% lies in the top ten. The sequenced sample was PBMCs, mostly from graft donor cells, obtained 180 days after TCRalphabeta/CD19-depleted stem cell transplant. The receptors come from a girl under two years old who had a stem cell transplant for combined immunodeficiency, so the T cells may come from the graft donor.

The chain is built from TRBV27 and TRBJ1-1; no clear D gene. V lost 7 bases and J 4 bases, leaving 16 bases between the germline ends. The CDR3 is made up of 14 amino acids. Germline V gives CDR1 MNHEY, CDR2 SMNVEV (reference sequence). The CDR3 spells CASTSPPDGTEAFF. The CDR3 DNA sequence: TGTGCCAGCACATCGCCCCCGGACGGCACTGAAGCTTTCTTT.

The CDR3 region has the DNA TGTGCCAGCAGCGTAGCTTTGGGGCGGGACACAGATACGCAGTATTTT. Translating it yields CASSVALGRDTDTQYF. The V gene is TRBV9, the J gene TRBJ2-3; maybe TRBD2 (6 bases). The CDR3 consists of 16 residues. Germline V lookup: CDR1 SGDLS, CDR2 YYNGEE. Trimming took 0 bases from V and 2 from J, leaving 13 bases between them.

Only a few counts were recorded for this clonotype. This chain uses TRBV29-1 with TRBJ2-7; D uncertain. The CDR3 has 11 amino acids. The ends were cut back, 6 bases at V and 5 bases at J, with 11 bases in the middle. Germline assignment: CDR1 SQVTM and CDR2 ANQGSEA. This CDR3 reads CSVVSTHEQYF. DNA for the CDR3: TGCAGCGTGGTGAGTACCCACGAGCAGTACTTC.

The sample holds a few counts of this clonotype. The V gene is TRBV6-5, the J gene TRBJ2-7; no clear D. The CDR3 is made up of 15 amino acids. Per the germline V gene, CDR1 is MNHEY and CDR2 is SVGAGI. The V end lost 0 bases, the J end lost 3 bases, and 12 bases lay between the germline ends. The CDR3 protein is CASSYSAAAGYEQYF. The DNA for the CDR3 is TGTGCCAGCAGTTACTCGGCGGCGGCAGGCTACGAGCAGTACTTC.

Only a few counts were recorded for this clonotype. V usage is TRBV6-2 or TRBV6-3 and J usage is TRBJ2-7, with a possible D match to TRBD2 (5 bases). The CDR3 sequence is 13 residues long. V lost 2 bases, J lost 4 bases, and 9 bases lay in between. Germline V CDR1 and CDR2: MNHEY, SVGEGT. The CDR3 sequence: CASSYGGLYEQYF. The CDR3 nucleotides read TGTGCCAGCAGTTACGGCGGGCTATACGAGCAGTACTTC.

This chain links TRBV10-3 with TRBJ2-5; D remains ambiguous. CDR1 and CDR2 from the germline V gene are ENHRY and SYGVKD. The CDR3 has 13 residues. V was cut by 4 bases and J by 5 bases, with 11 bases left in between. The CDR3 nucleotides read TGTGCCATCAGTGGCGCTTTCTCGGAGACCCAGTACTTC. Translated: CAISGAFSETQYF.

This clonotype has a handful of counts. The chain links TRBV10-3 to TRBJ2-3; D uncertain. V was trimmed by 10 bases and J by 2 bases, leaving 16 bases between them. Germline values: CDR1 ENHRY, CDR2 SYGVKD. CDR3 length: 14 amino acids. For the CDR3, the DNA is TGTGCCACCTTATCTGGGCCGGACACAGATACGCAGTATTTT. This sequence encodes CATLSGPDTDTQYF.

This clonotype was seen a handful of times. The CDR3 protein is CASSTGQNSYEQYF. Here the CDR3 DNA reads TGTGCCAGTAGTACAGGACAGAACTCCTACGAGCAGTACTTC. This chain links TRBV19 with TRBJ2-7, with a tentative D call TRBD1 (6 bases). V was clipped by 4 bases and J by 0 bases, with 10 bases between them. Germline V CDR1 and CDR2: LNHDA, SQIVND (reference sequence). The CDR3 consists of 14 residues.

The chain uses TRBV11-1 and TRBJ2-1; TRBD1 or TRBD2 may be the D gene (5 bases each). The CDR3 is 19 amino acids. V was trimmed by 0 bases and J by 3 bases, leaving 21 bases between them. CDR1 SGHAT and CDR2 FQDESV come from the germline V gene (reference sequence). The CDR3 loop is CASSLARGSYRGSYNEQFF. DNA of the CDR3: TGTGCCAGCAGCTTAGCTCGGGGCTCGTATCGGGGCAGCTACAATGAGCAGTTCTTC.

The chain couples TRBV5-1 to TRBJ1-1, with 7 bases aligning to TRBD1. The ends lost 0 bases at V and 1 base at J; junction bases unmatched: 3. The CDR3 runs 15 residues. Germline assignment: CDR1 SGHRS and CDR2 YFSETQ. In DNA, the CDR3 is TGCGCCAGCAGCTTGGTACAGGGGCCGAACACTGAAGCTTTCTTT. Protein: CASSLVQGPNTEAFF.

This clonotype was picked up a small number of times. The chain is built from TRBV5-1 and TRBJ1-1; D is undetermined. Between the trimmed V and J ends, which lost 2 bases and 1 base, there was a span of 6 bases. CDR3 length: 13 amino acids. Germline V gene data show CDR1 as SGHRS and CDR2 as YFSETQ. For the CDR3, the DNA is TGCGCCAGCAGCTTCGATTCGAACACTGAAGCTTTCTTT. Protein sequence: CASSFDSNTEAFF. Combining the CDR3 with reference TRBV5-1 and TRBJ1-1 gives the whole variable domain KAGVTQTPRYLIKTRGQQVTLSCSPISGHRSVSWYQQTPGQGLQFLFEYFSETQRNKGNFPGRFSGRQFSNSRSEMNVSTLELGDSALYLCASSFDSNTEAFFGQGTRLTVV.

This clonotype was seen more than once but under ten times. CDR3 bases: TGCAGTGCTAGAGAAGGGGGAGGCAATCAGCCCCAGCATTTT. Its protein product is CSAREGGGNQPQHF. This rearrangement joins TRBV20-1 to TRBJ1-5; D perhaps matches TRBD1 (6 bases). Per the germline V gene, CDR1 is DFQATT and CDR2 is SNEGSKA (reference sequence). The germline V and J ends were trimmed by 0 bases and 2 bases, with 8 bases remaining between them. This CDR3 comprises 14 residues.

The chain is built from TRBV5-8 and TRBJ1-6; no definite D call. CDR1 SGHTS and CDR2 YDEGEE come from the germline V gene. The CDR3 length is 14 residues. Deletions cut 4 bases from V and 7 bases from J, with 12 bases between. As DNA, the CDR3 is TGTGCCAGCAGCCGACACGTGGGGAATTCACCCCTCCACTTT. This sequence encodes CASSRHVGNSPLHF.

This clonotype showed up many times. The chain recombines TRBV20-1 with TRBJ1-1; D is possibly TRBD1 (5 bases). Germline CDR1 and CDR2: DFQATT and SNEGSKA (reference sequence). Trimming took 3 bases from V and 4 from J, leaving 9 bases between them. This CDR3 is built from 12 residues. This CDR3 is CSASDSTTEAFF. The CDR3, as DNA: TGCAGTGCTAGCGACAGTACCACTGAAGCTTTCTTT.